These T cell receptor beta chains were read from a single sample in a study of cytomegalovirus exposure and HLA in healthy donors. Measured with immunoSEQ multiplex PCR; TCRdb has only the in-frame clones, and not every one. In the table there are about 120,000 clones, less than 80% of which are singletons. The sequencing sample was made of PBMCs. These receptor sequences come from a man aged 25-40 years in good health and CMV-seronegative. The CDR3 runs from the conserved cysteine through the conserved F or W. Each record gives: CDR3 length, J gene, V gene, D gene, clone size, CDR3 DNA, CDR3 protein. A D gene is named only where the DNA matches it firmly. Clone size is not always given. Where it is, it says once, few, many or a class for expanded clones.

CDR3 length: 14; J gene: TRBJ2-3; V gene: TRBV5-1; D gene: TRBD2; clone size: -; CDR3 DNA: TGCGCCAGCAGCTTCGCAGCGGGGGGAGATACGCAGTATTTT; CDR3 protein: CASSFAAGGDTQYF
CDR3 length: 13; J gene: TRBJ1-2; V gene: TRBV27; D gene: -; clone size: few; CDR3 DNA: TGTGCCAGCAGTTCCCGAGCCTTTCACGGCTACACCTTC; CDR3 protein: CASSSRAFHGYTF
CDR3 length: 11; J gene: TRBJ1-1; V gene: TRBV6-6; D gene: -; clone size: few; CDR3 DNA: TGTGCCAGCAGTCAGGGAACTGAAGCTTTCTTT; CDR3 protein: CASSQGTEAFF
CDR3 length: 15; J gene: TRBJ2-3; V gene: TRBV2; D gene: TRBD2; clone size: -; CDR3 DNA: TGTGCCAGCAGTTCCGGGACTAGCGGGGTAGATACGCAGTATTTT; CDR3 protein: CASSSGTSGVDTQYF
CDR3 length: 17; J gene: TRBJ2-2; V gene: TRBV4-3; D gene: -; clone size: -; CDR3 DNA: TGCGCCAGCAGCCCTAACGTGGGTGGTAGCGCGCACGGGGAGCTGTTTTTT; CDR3 protein: CASSPNVGGSAHGELFF
CDR3 length: 18; J gene: TRBJ2-7; V gene: TRBV9; D gene: TRBD1; clone size: few; CDR3 DNA: TGTGCCAGCAGCGTAGAGGGGACAGAAACCTACGCCCTCTACGAGCAGTACTTC; CDR3 protein: CASSVEGTETYALYEQYF
CDR3 length: 14; J gene: TRBJ1-5; V gene: TRBV27; D gene: -; clone size: few; CDR3 DNA: TGTGCCAGCAGATCCATAGTGAGAAATCAGCCCCAGCATTTT; CDR3 protein: CASRSIVRNQPQHF
CDR3 length: 16; J gene: TRBJ2-3; V gene: TRBV5-1; D gene: TRBD2; clone size: few; CDR3 DNA: TGCGCCAGCAGCTTATCGACTAGCGGGGGACGGGATACGCAGTATTTT; CDR3 protein: CASSLSTSGGRDTQYF
CDR3 length: 13; J gene: TRBJ1-2; V gene: TRBV30; D gene: -; clone size: -; CDR3 DNA: TGTGCCTGGAAGCGAGTTGGCTACTATGGCTACACCTTC; CDR3 protein: CAWKRVGYYGYTF
CDR3 length: 12; J gene: TRBJ2-7; V gene: TRBV6-5; D gene: TRBD1; clone size: few; CDR3 DNA: TGCGCCAGCAGCGACAGGGGTGGTGAGCAGTACTTC; CDR3 protein: CASSDRGGEQYF
CDR3 length: 15; J gene: TRBJ2-7; V gene: TRBV27; D gene: TRBD1; clone size: once; CDR3 DNA: TGTGCCAGCAGTACAGAACAGGGGGCTAAGGCCGAGCAGTACTTC; CDR3 protein: CASSTEQGAKAEQYF
CDR3 length: 15; J gene: TRBJ2-2; V gene: TRBV7-3; D gene: TRBD2; clone size: -; CDR3 DNA: TGTGCCAGCAGCTCTAGCGGGGGGGCCACCGGGGAGCTGTTTTTT; CDR3 protein: CASSSSGGATGELFF
CDR3 length: 16; J gene: TRBJ2-2; V gene: TRBV18; D gene: TRBD1; clone size: -; CDR3 DNA: TGTGCCAGCTCACCAATACAGGGGGCGAGAACCGGGGAGCTGTTTTTT; CDR3 protein: CASSPIQGARTGELFF
CDR3 length: 14; J gene: TRBJ2-7; V gene: TRBV6-6; D gene: -; clone size: -; CDR3 DNA: TGTGCCAGCAACCTCAACAGGGCCCCCTACGAGCAGTACTTC; CDR3 protein: CASNLNRAPYEQYF
CDR3 length: 13; J gene: TRBJ2-3; V gene: TRBV2; D gene: -; clone size: medium-sized; CDR3 DNA: TGTGCCGGGTATCTAGTAAGCACAGATACGCAGTATTTT; CDR3 protein: CAGYLVSTDTQYF
CDR3 length: 14; J gene: TRBJ1-1; V gene: TRBV27; D gene: -; clone size: -; CDR3 DNA: TGTGCCAGTCACACTGGGGGGGCTTGGGGAGAAGCTTTCTTT; CDR3 protein: CASHTGGAWGEAFF
CDR3 length: 16; J gene: TRBJ2-1; V gene: TRBV5-6; D gene: TRBD1; clone size: -; CDR3 DNA: TGTGCCAGCAGCCCGGAGGGACAGGGGGCTGTCAATGAGCAGTTCTTC; CDR3 protein: CASSPEGQGAVNEQFF
CDR3 length: 16; J gene: TRBJ2-7; V gene: TRBV7-9; D gene: -; clone size: once; CDR3 DNA: TGTTCCAGCAGCTTAGCCCCGGGTAGAACTTCCTACGAGCAGTACTTC; CDR3 protein: CSSSLAPGRTSYEQYF
CDR3 length: 15; J gene: TRBJ2-1; V gene: TRBV19; D gene: TRBD2; clone size: -; CDR3 DNA: TGTGCCAGTAACGACCGGCTAGCGGGCTACAATGAGCAGTTCTTC; CDR3 protein: CASNDRLAGYNEQFF
CDR3 length: 14; J gene: TRBJ1-6; V gene: TRBV10-3; D gene: -; clone size: once; CDR3 DNA: TGTGCCATCAATAACAGGCCCTCGGATTCACCCCTCCACTTT; CDR3 protein: CAINNRPSDSPLHF
CDR3 length: 14; J gene: TRBJ2-3; V gene: TRBV5-1; D gene: TRBD1; clone size: -; CDR3 DNA: TGCGCCAGCAGAGGGGACAGGGGGCAAGATACGCAGTATTTT; CDR3 protein: CASRGDRGQDTQYF
CDR3 length: 13; J gene: TRBJ1-1; V gene: TRBV25-1; D gene: -; clone size: -; CDR3 DNA: TGTGCCAGCAGTTCATACGGGGGATCTGAAGCTTTCTTT; CDR3 protein: CASSSYGGSEAFF
CDR3 length: 15; J gene: TRBJ1-3; V gene: TRBV11-2; D gene: TRBD1; clone size: -; CDR3 DNA: TGTGCCAGCAGCGCCTACTGGGGGACAGGGGACACCATATATTTT; CDR3 protein: CASSAYWGTGDTIYF
CDR3 length: 16; J gene: TRBJ1-4; V gene: TRBV4-1; D gene: -; clone size: -; CDR3 DNA: TGCGCCAGCAGCCAGGGGACGGGACTACCCATGAAAAAACTGTTTTTT; CDR3 protein: CASSQGTGLPMKKLFF
CDR3 length: 15; J gene: TRBJ2-5; V gene: TRBV4-2; D gene: TRBD1; clone size: -; CDR3 DNA: TGTGCCAGCAGCCAAACCGACAGGGCTCAAGAGACCCAGTACTTC; CDR3 protein: CASSQTDRAQETQYF
CDR3 length: 16; J gene: TRBJ1-6; V gene: TRBV2; D gene: TRBD1; clone size: few; CDR3 DNA: TGTGCCAGCAGTGAAGCTCCGGGACAGGGGGATTCACCCCTCCACTTT; CDR3 protein: CASSEAPGQGDSPLHF
CDR3 length: 13; J gene: TRBJ2-7; V gene: TRBV28; D gene: TRBD2; clone size: -; CDR3 DNA: TGTGCCAGCAGTTTAGCGGGGGAATACGAGCAGTACTTC; CDR3 protein: CASSLAGEYEQYF
CDR3 length: 15; J gene: TRBJ2-7; V gene: TRBV5-1; D gene: TRBD1; clone size: -; CDR3 DNA: TGCGCCAGCAGCTTGGGGGGGACAGGGACCTACGAGCAGTACTTC; CDR3 protein: CASSLGGTGTYEQYF
CDR3 length: 12; J gene: TRBJ2-2; V gene: TRBV5-1; D gene: -; clone size: -; CDR3 DNA: TGCGCCAGCAGCTTGCCCTCCGGGGAGCTGTTTTTT; CDR3 protein: CASSLPSGELFF
CDR3 length: 16; J gene: TRBJ1-6; V gene: TRBV4-2; D gene: -; clone size: -; CDR3 DNA: TGTGCCAGCAGCCAAGATTCGACAGGTTATAATTCACCCCTCCACTTT; CDR3 protein: CASSQDSTGYNSPLHF
CDR3 length: 17; J gene: TRBJ2-2; V gene: TRBV9; D gene: -; clone size: -; CDR3 DNA: TGTGCCAGCAGCCCTCCCCTGGGGACTCGGGGCACCGGGGAGCTGTTTTTT; CDR3 protein: CASSPPLGTRGTGELFF
CDR3 length: 17; J gene: TRBJ1-2; V gene: TRBV4-1; D gene: -; clone size: -; CDR3 DNA: TGCGCCAGCAGCCAAGATGGTTCGGCAGGGCCTAACTATGGCTACACCTTC; CDR3 protein: CASSQDGSAGPNYGYTF
CDR3 length: 14; J gene: TRBJ2-3; V gene: TRBV27; D gene: -; clone size: -; CDR3 DNA: TGTGCCAGCAGTCTAAGTCAAAGCACAGATACGCAGTATTTT; CDR3 protein: CASSLSQSTDTQYF
CDR3 length: 17; J gene: TRBJ2-1; V gene: TRBV5-1; D gene: TRBD2; clone size: -; CDR3 DNA: TGCGCCAGCAGCTTGATCGGCGGGGGGCCCCTCTACAATGAGCAGTTCTTC; CDR3 protein: CASSLIGGGPLYNEQFF
CDR3 length: 13; J gene: TRBJ2-5; V gene: TRBV7-3; D gene: -; clone size: -; CDR3 DNA: TGTGCCAGCAGCTCCACTCCAGCGGAGACCCAGTACTTC; CDR3 protein: CASSSTPAETQYF
CDR3 length: 11; J gene: TRBJ1-5; V gene: TRBV28; D gene: -; clone size: -; CDR3 DNA: TGTGCCAGCCGGGGGAATCAGCCCCAGCATTTT; CDR3 protein: CASRGNQPQHF
CDR3 length: 14; J gene: TRBJ1-1; V gene: TRBV10-2; D gene: -; clone size: -; CDR3 DNA: TGCGCCAGCAGTACAGTCACGGTGAACACTGAAGCTTTCTTT; CDR3 protein: CASSTVTVNTEAFF
CDR3 length: 19; J gene: TRBJ1-6; V gene: TRBV18; D gene: -; clone size: once; CDR3 DNA: TGTGCCAGCTCACCTCTGACAGTTTCTCTGAGCTCCTATAATTCACCCCTCCACTTT; CDR3 protein: CASSPLTVSLSSYNSPLHF
CDR3 length: 16; J gene: TRBJ2-7; V gene: TRBV4-3; D gene: TRBD1; clone size: -; CDR3 DNA: TGCGCCAGCAGCCAAGACTGGGCGGACAGGGGATACGAGCAGTACTTC; CDR3 protein: CASSQDWADRGYEQYF